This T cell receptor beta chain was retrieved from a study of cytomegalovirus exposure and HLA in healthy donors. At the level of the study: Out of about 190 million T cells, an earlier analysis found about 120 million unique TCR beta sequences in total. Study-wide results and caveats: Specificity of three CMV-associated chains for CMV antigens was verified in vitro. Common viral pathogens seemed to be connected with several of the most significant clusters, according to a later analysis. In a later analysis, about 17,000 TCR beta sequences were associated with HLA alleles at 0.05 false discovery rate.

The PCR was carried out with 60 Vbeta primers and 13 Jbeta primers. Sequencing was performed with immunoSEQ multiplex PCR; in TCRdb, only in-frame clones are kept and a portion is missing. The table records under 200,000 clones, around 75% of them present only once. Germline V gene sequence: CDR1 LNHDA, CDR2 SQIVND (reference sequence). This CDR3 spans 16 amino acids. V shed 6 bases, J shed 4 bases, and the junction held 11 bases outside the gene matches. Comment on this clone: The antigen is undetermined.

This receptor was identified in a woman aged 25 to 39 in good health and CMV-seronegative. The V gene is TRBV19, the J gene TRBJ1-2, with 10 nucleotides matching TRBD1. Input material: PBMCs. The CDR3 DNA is TGTGCCAGTAGGATCCGGACAGGGGGTTTGGTCTATGGCTACACCTTC. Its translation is CASRIRTGGLVYGYTF.